The rows below give T cell receptor beta chains drawn from one sample of a study of beta chain features in type 1 diabetes. Measured with immunoSEQ multiplex PCR; TCRdb has only the in-frame clones, and not every one. The table includes approximately 400,000 clones, around 15% detected once. The specimen was naive CD4+ T cells from blood. Receptors were obtained from a woman aged 18-30 years in good health. Each CDR3 is given with its conserved first and last residue. The order of the fields is clone size, CDR3 length, J gene, V gene, D gene, CDR3 DNA, CDR3 protein. The D gene is left open where the match is weak. Clone size is given for some rows only: seen once, a few or many times, or a class if the clone is expanded.

-,11,TRBJ2-3,TRBV20-1,TRBD1,TGCAGTGCACAGGAAGACAGGGGGCAGTATTTT,CSAQEDRGQYF
-,14,TRBJ2-5,TRBV21-1,-,TGTGCCAGCAGCATAAGGACAGAAGAAGAGACCCAGTACTTC,CASSIRTEEETQYF
-,13,TRBJ2-5,TRBV6-5,-,TGTGCCAGCAGTTACTCGAACATTGGGACCCAGTACTTC,CASSYSNIGTQYF
-,14,TRBJ2-7,TRBV5-1,-,TGCGCCAGCAGCTTGGAGCAGGGCCGCTACGAGCAGTACTTC,CASSLEQGRYEQYF
few,18,TRBJ2-1,TRBV4-2,TRBD2,TGTGCCAGCAGCCAAGCCCGGACTAGCGGGAGGATAGTGGATGAGCAGTTCTTC,CASSQARTSGRIVDEQFF
few,14,TRBJ2-3,TRBV23-1,TRBD1,TGCGCCAGCAGCCAGTCAGGGACAGCCTATCATCTGTATTTT,CASSQSGTAYHLYF
few,14,TRBJ2-5,TRBV21-1,-,TGTGCCAGCCCGACAGGTTTTTTTACGGAGACCCAGTACTTC,CASPTGFFTETQYF
-,15,TRBJ1-1,TRBV5-1,TRBD1,TGCGCCAGCAGCGGGACAGGGGCGGGGAGCACTGAAGCTTTCTTT,CASSGTGAGSTEAFF
few,16,TRBJ2-7,TRBV5-1,-,TGCGCCAGCAGCTTGGCCGGGGCAGGGGACCCCTACGAGCAGTACTTC,CASSLAGAGDPYEQYF
few,11,TRBJ2-7,TRBV28,-,TGTGCCAGCATTTCATCCTACGAGCAGTACTTC,CASISSYEQYF
few,14,TRBJ1-1,TRBV5-4,-,TGTGCCAGCAGCTTTACCGACAGGAACACTGAAGCTTTCTTT,CASSFTDRNTEAFF
few,13,TRBJ2-5,TRBV29-1,-,TGCAGCGTTGTGGACGGGGGACAAGAGACCCAGTACTTC,CSVVDGGQETQYF
-,15,TRBJ1-4,TRBV27,-,TGTGCCAGCAGTAAAAGACAGGCGTCTAATGAAAAACTGTTTTTT,CASSKRQASNEKLFF
few,15,TRBJ2-5,TRBV6-5,TRBD2,TGTGCCAGCAGAGAGACTAGCGGGAGTTTTGAGACCCAGTACTTC,CASRETSGSFETQYF
-,14,TRBJ2-7,TRBV29-1,-,TGCAGCGTTGAAGATGGTCCTAGCTCCTACGAGCAGTACTTC,CSVEDGPSSYEQYF
few,14,TRBJ2-1,TRBV7-2,-,TGTGCCAGCAGCTTCGGGACTTTGCTTGGGGAGCAGTTCTTC,CASSFGTLLGEQFF
-,13,TRBJ1-2,TRBV9,-,TGTGCCAGCAGCGTTACAGGGTTGGGCGGCTACACCTTC,CASSVTGLGGYTF
-,14,TRBJ2-1,TRBV13,TRBD2,TGTGCCAGCAGCCCGACTAGCGGGAGAGCTGAGCAGTTCTTC,CASSPTSGRAEQFF
few,14,TRBJ1-2,TRBV28,-,TGTGCCAGCAGTTTAATCCGGGGGAACTATGGCTACACCTTC,CASSLIRGNYGYTF
few,15,TRBJ1-1,TRBV19,TRBD1,TGTGCCAGTAGTCTAACAGGGGCACAGAACACTGAAGCTTTCTTT,CASSLTGAQNTEAFF
-,16,TRBJ2-4,TRBV29-1,TRBD2,TGCAGCACCCGCACTAGCGGGAGGGGGACAGGAAACATTCAGTACTTC,CSTRTSGRGTGNIQYF
few,13,TRBJ2-7,TRBV7-2,-,TGTGCCAGCAGCTTATTAGGGAGATACGAGCAGTACTTC,CASSLLGRYEQYF